Listed below are T cell receptor beta chains from one sample, sequenced in a study of CD8+CD57+ T cells in acquired aplastic anemia. TCRdb re-called the reads with MiXCR, one entry per CDR3 protein. The sample yields about 190,000 distinct CDR3 sequences, roughly half seen once. The sequenced material came from sorted CD4+, CD8+, or CD8+CD57+ T cells (not recorded which) from PBMCs. The receptors originated from a human donor in good health, serving as a control. CDR3s include the opening cysteine and the closing phenylalanine or tryptophan. The D gene is left open where the match is weak. A clone size is listed for some rows: how often the clone was seen (once, few, many), or a class if it is expanded.

TRBJ2-5 | NA | TRBD1 | TRBV7-6 | CASSPTGTGPIETQYF | TGTGCCAGCAGCCCCACCGGGACAGGGCCGATAGAGACCCAGTACTTC
TRBJ1-1 | NA | NA | TRBV25-1 | CASSENRPDNTEAFF | TGTGCCAGCAGTGAAAATCGACCGGACAACACTGAAGCTTTCTTT
TRBJ2-1 | NA | TRBD2 | TRBV19 | CASSIELLAGGRSSYNEQFF | TGTGCCAGTAGTATAGAGTTACTAGCGGGAGGCAGGAGCTCCTACAATGAGCAGTTCTTC
TRBJ2-5 | many | TRBD2 | TRBV12-3/TRBV12-4 | CASSFRTRETQYF | TGTGCCAGCAGTTTTCGGACTAGGGAGACCCAGTACTTC
TRBJ1-5 | NA | TRBD1 | TRBV19 | CASSAGTAGSWQPQHF | TGTGCCAGTAGCGCCGGGACAGCAGGTTCATGGCAGCCCCAGCATTTT
TRBJ1-1 | few | NA | TRBV6-6 | CAGSYRDPTEAFF | TGTGCCGGCAGTTACCGGGACCCGACTGAAGCTTTCTTT
TRBJ1-6 | many | NA | TRBV20-1 | CSARITGRNSPLHF | TGCAGTGCTAGGATAACAGGAAGAAATTCACCCCTCCACTTT
TRBJ2-7 | once | TRBD2 | TRBV20-1 | CSARRLAGDSYEQYF | TGCAGTGCTAGGAGACTAGCGGGGGACTCCTACGAGCAGTACTTC
TRBJ1-2 | NA | TRBD1 | TRBV6-6 | CASSYRQGRGYTF | TGTGCCAGCAGTTATCGACAGGGACGTGGCTACACCTTC
TRBJ2-7 | NA | TRBD1 | TRBV20-1 | CSARARDREWGEQYF | TGCAGTGCTAGAGCCCGGGACAGGGAATGGGGCGAGCAGTACTTC
TRBJ1-5 | few | NA | TRBV5-8 | CASSLTGSLNQPQHF | TGTGCCAGCAGCCTCACCGGGTCCCTCAATCAGCCCCAGCATTTT
TRBJ1-1 | many | NA | TRBV24-1 | CATSDPGTEAFF | TGTGCCACCAGTGATCCCGGGACGGAAGCTTTCTTT
TRBJ2-7 | NA | TRBD1 | TRBV24-1 | CATSGRDSYHEQYF | TGTGCCACCAGTGGACGGGACAGTTACCACGAGCAGTACTTC